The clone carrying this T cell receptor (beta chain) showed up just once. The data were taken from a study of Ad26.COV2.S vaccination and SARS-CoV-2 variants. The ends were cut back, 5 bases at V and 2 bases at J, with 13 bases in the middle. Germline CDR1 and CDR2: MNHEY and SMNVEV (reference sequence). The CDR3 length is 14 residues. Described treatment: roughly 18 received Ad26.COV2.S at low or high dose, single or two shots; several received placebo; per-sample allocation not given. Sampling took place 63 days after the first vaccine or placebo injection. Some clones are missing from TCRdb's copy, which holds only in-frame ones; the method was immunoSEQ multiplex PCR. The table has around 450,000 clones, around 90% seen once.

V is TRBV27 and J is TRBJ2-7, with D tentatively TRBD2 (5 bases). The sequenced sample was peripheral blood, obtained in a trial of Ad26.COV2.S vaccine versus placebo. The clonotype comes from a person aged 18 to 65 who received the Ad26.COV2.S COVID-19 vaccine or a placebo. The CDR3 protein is CASSLSDGTYEQYF. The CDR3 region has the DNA TGTGCCAGCAGTCTCTCGGACGGGACCTACGAGCAGTACTTC.